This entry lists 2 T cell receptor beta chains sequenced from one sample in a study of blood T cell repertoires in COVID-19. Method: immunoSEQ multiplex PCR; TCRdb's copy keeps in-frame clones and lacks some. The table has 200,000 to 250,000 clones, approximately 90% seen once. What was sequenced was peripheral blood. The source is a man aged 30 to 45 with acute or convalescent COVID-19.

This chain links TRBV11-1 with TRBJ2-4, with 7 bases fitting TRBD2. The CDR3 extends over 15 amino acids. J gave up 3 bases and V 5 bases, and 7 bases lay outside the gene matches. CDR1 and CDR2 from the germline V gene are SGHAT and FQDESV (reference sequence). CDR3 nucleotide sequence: TGTGCCAGCAGCCGCCCGGGGGGAGGCAAAAACATTCAGTACTTC. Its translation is CASSRPGGGKNIQYF.

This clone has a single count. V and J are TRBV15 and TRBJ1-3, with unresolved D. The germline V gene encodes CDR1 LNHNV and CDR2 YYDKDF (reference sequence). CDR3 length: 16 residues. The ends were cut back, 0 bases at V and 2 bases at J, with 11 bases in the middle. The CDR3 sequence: CATSRDPGSTGNTIYF. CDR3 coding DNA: TGTGCCACCAGCAGAGATCCGGGGTCAACTGGAAACACCATATATTTT.